A single sample is the source of the 13 T cell receptor beta chains below, sequenced in a study of response to subunit inactivated influenza vaccine. MiXCR, applied by TCRdb to the RT-PCR reads, yields one record per CDR3 protein. The sample records 600,000 to 700,000 distinct CDR3 sequences, 12% to 15% being singletons. The source was PBMCs from blood, collected around 14 days before vaccination. These receptors were taken from a man aged 50 to 59 who received an inactivated influenza vaccine.

The chain employs TRBV6-5 and TRBJ1-6; no reliable D call. Trimming pared 0 bases from V and 0 bases from J, leaving 9 bases between. This CDR3 spans 17 amino acids. From germline, CDR1 is MNHEY and CDR2 SVGAGI. The CDR3 here is CASSYSISGSYNSPLHF. CDR3 coding DNA: TGTGCCAGCAGTTACTCTATTTCGGGCTCCTATAATTCACCCCTCCACTTT.

The rearrangement joins TRBV10-3 to TRBJ2-7; D is perhaps TRBD1 or TRBD2 (5 bases each). The V gene lost 0 bases and the J gene lost 4 bases, with 13 bases spanning the gap. This CDR3 has 15 residues. The germline CDR1 and CDR2 sequences are ENHRY and SYGVKD. CDR3 loop: CAISESGRLLYEQYF. The CDR3, as DNA: TGTGCCATCAGTGAGTCGGGACGGCTCCTTTACGAGCAGTACTTC.

The chain joins TRBV28 to TRBJ2-6, with D perhaps matching TRBD1 or TRBD2 (7 bases each). V lost 11 bases, J lost 0 bases, and 17 bases lay in between. Germline V CDR1 and CDR2: MDHEN, SYDVKM. The CDR3 has 16 residues. The CDR3 reads CAAGGGAHSGANVLTF. In nucleotides, the CDR3 is TGTGCCGCAGGGGGGGGGGCCCACTCTGGGGCCAACGTCCTGACTTTC.

This clonotype was seen only a few times. The genes are TRBV6-1 and TRBJ1-2; TRBD1 matches 7 bases. Germline CDR1 reads MNHNS; CDR2 reads SASEGT. The junction had 14 bases not matched to a gene; V was cut back by 10 bases and J by 9 bases. The CDR3 is 13 amino acids. In nucleotides, the CDR3 is TGTGCCACTACCAAAGAAGGGGGCAGGAGCTACACCTTC. Amino acids: CATTKEGGRSYTF.

This clonotype has only a few counts. The chain is built from TRBV12-3 or TRBV12-4 and TRBJ1-5; unclear D gene. The CDR3 sequence is 13 residues long. V shed 2 bases and J shed 3 bases, with 5 bases lying between them. The CDR3 DNA reads as TGTGCCAGCAGTTTAACCAACAATCAGCCCCAGCATTTT. This sequence encodes CASSLTNNQPQHF.

There are a few counts of this clonotype. The chain uses TRBV5-6 and TRBJ2-7; 8 bases match TRBD2. This CDR3 region has 14 residues. The germline V gene encodes CDR1 SGHDT and CDR2 YYEEEE. V shed 2 bases and J 3 bases; nucleotides not matched to a gene: 4. CDR3 in amino acids: CASSLAGVVYEQYF. In DNA form, the CDR3 reads TGTGCCAGCAGCTTAGCGGGAGTTGTCTACGAGCAGTACTTC.

This clonotype was detected a few times. The chain recombines TRBV5-1 with TRBJ1-1; a possible D gene is TRBD1 (5 bases). Germline V lookup: CDR1 SGHRS, CDR2 YFSETQ. This CDR3 spans 16 amino acids. The germline V and J ends were trimmed by 0 bases and 3 bases, with 15 bases remaining between them. This CDR3 reads CASSLGATVADTEAFF. CDR3 DNA: TGCGCCAGCAGCTTGGGTGCGACAGTGGCCGACACTGAAGCTTTCTTT.

This clonotype has only a few counts. This chain links TRBV5-1 with TRBJ2-2; unclear D gene. The germline CDR1 and CDR2 sequences are SGHRS and YFSETQ. The CDR3 spans 11 residues. Trimming removed 7 bases from V and 8 bases from J, with 9 bases in between. The CDR3 DNA reads TGCGCCAGCCATCTAGGGGGGGAGCTGTTTTTT. This sequence encodes CASHLGGELFF.

V usage is TRBV7-2 and J usage is TRBJ2-7, with D perhaps TRBD1 (5 bases). V lost 8 bases and J lost 5, with 10 bases in between. The CDR3 sequence is 11 residues long. Germline V gene data show CDR1 as SGHTA and CDR2 as FQGNSA. CDR3 amino acids: CASGQHDEQYF. For the CDR3, the DNA is TGTGCCAGCGGACAACACGACGAGCAGTACTTC.

This clonotype was counted between two and nine times. This rearrangement joins TRBV20-1 to TRBJ2-3, with D hard to call. Germline V CDR1 and CDR2: DFQATT, SNEGSKA (reference sequence). V gave up 7 bases and J gave up 6 bases, with 14 bases separating them. This CDR3 has 12 residues. The CDR3 coding sequence is TGCAGTGGACTCGGCTCTGGGGATACGCAGTATTTT. Translating gives CSGLGSGDTQYF.

This clonotype was detected only a few times. The chain uses TRBV29-1 and TRBJ1-1; tentative D call: TRBD1 (5 bases). The germline V gene encodes CDR1 SQVTM and CDR2 ANQGSEA. V gave up 5 bases and J gave up 1 base, with 20 bases separating them. The CDR3 runs 16 residues. As DNA, the CDR3 is TGCAGCGTTCCTGGGGCCCCAGGAAAGGAGAACACTGAAGCTTTCTTT. Translated, it gives CSVPGAPGKENTEAFF.

This clonotype was seen many times. The gene calls are TRBV3-1 and TRBJ1-3; D is unclear. Germline CDR1 LGHDT, CDR2 YNNKEL (reference sequence). With 1 base removed from V and 0 bases from J, the gap between germline ends came to 10 bases. This CDR3 spans 16 amino acids. The CDR3 DNA sequence: TGTGCCAGCAGCCAAGTGCACAGCTACTCTGGAAACACCATATATTTT. Its protein product is CASSQVHSYSGNTIYF.

In DNA, the CDR3 is TGCAGTGCGGATACTCGGGGGCCCGGTACGCAGTATTTT. Translating gives CSADTRGPGTQYF. The rearrangement links TRBV20-1 to TRBJ2-3; D tentatively reads TRBD1 or TRBD2 (6 bases each). V was trimmed by 6 bases and J by 8 bases, leaving 18 bases between them. The CDR3 has 13 amino acids. The V gene's germline CDR1 is DFQATT and CDR2 SNEGSKA (reference sequence).